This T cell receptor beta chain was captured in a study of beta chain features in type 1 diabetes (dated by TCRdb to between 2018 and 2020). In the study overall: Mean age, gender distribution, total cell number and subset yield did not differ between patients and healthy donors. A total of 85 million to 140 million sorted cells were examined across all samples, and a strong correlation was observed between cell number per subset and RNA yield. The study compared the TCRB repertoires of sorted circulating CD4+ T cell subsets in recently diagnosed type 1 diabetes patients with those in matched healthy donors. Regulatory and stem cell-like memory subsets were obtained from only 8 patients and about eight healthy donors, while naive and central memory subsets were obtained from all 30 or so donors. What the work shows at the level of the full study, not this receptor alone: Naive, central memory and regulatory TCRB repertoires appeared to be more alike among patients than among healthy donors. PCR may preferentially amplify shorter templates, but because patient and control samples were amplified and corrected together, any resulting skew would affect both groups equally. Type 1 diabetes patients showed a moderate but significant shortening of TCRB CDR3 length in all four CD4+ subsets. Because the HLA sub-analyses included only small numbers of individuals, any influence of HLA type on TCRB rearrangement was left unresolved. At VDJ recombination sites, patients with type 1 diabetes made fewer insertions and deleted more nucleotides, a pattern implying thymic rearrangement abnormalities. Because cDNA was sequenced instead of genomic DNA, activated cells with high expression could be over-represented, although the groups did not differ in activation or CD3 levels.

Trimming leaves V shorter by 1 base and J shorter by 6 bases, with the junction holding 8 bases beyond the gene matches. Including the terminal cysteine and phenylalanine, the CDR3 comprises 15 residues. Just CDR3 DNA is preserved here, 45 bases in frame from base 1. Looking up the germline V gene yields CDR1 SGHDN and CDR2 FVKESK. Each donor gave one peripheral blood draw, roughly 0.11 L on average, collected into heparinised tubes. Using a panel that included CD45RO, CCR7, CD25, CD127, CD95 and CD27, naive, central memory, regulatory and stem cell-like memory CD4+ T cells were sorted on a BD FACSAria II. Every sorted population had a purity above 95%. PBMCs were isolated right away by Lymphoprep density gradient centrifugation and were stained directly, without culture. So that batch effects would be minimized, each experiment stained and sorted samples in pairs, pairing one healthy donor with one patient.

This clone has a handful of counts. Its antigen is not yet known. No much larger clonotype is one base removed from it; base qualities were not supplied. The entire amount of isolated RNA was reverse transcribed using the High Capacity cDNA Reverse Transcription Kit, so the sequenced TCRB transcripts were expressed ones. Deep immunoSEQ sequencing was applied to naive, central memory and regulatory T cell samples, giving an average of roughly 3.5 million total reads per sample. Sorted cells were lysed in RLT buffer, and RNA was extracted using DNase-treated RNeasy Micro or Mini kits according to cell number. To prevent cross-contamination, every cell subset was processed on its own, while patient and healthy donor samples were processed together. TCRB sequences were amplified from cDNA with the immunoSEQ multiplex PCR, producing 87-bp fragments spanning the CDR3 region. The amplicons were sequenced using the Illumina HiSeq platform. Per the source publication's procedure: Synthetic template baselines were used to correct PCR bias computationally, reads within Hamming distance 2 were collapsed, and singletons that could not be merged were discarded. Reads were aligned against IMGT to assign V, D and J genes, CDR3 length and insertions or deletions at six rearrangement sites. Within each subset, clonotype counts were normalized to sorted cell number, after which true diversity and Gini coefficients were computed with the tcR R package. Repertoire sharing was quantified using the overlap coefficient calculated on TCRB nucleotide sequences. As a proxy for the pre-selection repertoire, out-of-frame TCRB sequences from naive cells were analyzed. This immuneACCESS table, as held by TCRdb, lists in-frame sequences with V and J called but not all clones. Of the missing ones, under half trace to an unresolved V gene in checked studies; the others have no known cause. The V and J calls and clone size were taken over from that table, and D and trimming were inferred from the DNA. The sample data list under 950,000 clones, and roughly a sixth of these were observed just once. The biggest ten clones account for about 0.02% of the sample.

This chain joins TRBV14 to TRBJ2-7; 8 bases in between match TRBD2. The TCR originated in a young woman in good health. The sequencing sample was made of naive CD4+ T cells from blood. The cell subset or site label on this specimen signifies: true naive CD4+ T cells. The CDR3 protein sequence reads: CASSQGSGRVGEQYF. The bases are TGTGCCAGCAGCCAAGGGAGCGGGAGAGTAGGCGAGCAGTACTTC.